This TCR beta chain was obtained from a study of shared clonotypes between healthy human individuals (TCRdb year 2020). About the investigation overall: A couple of women and a few men aged 18 to 49 years were included in the cohort. Libraries were prepared and TCR repertoires were sequenced by different laboratories using diverse techniques, in order to increase sequencing depth and limit assay-specific biases. To estimate repertoire size and how much clonotype sharing occurs between individuals, the study deeply sequenced the blood TCR repertoires of several healthy adults. Leukapheresis yielded between about 0.94 and 9.5 billion PBMCs per donor. For each donor, three plates each were used for CD4 naive and CD4 memory, two plates were used for CD8 naive, and one plate was used for CD8 memory.

Donors were healthy HIV-negative adults with no recently reported acute infections or vaccinations. Every donor was a Caucasian adult living in Nashville, Tennessee, USA. CD4+ T cells were enriched by magnetic negative selection; naive cells were then positively selected on CD45RA, and the negative fraction formed the memory subset. After blood collection by leukapheresis, PBMCs were isolated using Ficoll-Histopaque density gradient centrifugation and then cryopreserved in the vapor phase of liquid nitrogen. Analytical flow cytometry was used to check the purity and quantity of each magnetically sorted T cell population. Each sorted fraction had its genomic DNA isolated and then quantified by UV absorbance on a Nanodrop 2000c. The germline V gene supplies CDR1 ENHRY and CDR2 SYGVKD. CDR3 length: 11 amino acids, cysteine to phenylalanine. The retained sequence is limited to the CDR3, 33 bases, with the frame set at the first base. Trimming removed 8 bases from V and 2 bases from J, leaving 4 bases between the germline ends.

Worth noting for this clone: Its antigen target is currently unknown. Base qualities are not provided; no much larger clone lies one nucleotide away.

TCR CDR3 regions were amplified from genomic DNA by multiplex PCR using the deep immunoSEQ assay. For each cell subset, the extracted genomic DNA was distributed evenly across all wells of several immunoSEQ 96-well plates, and each plate served as one replicate. For sorted subsets, 200 ng of genomic DNA, equivalent to around 29,000 T cell genomes, went into each replicate PCR. Purified libraries were measured with a Qubit 3.0 fluorometer, size-checked on a Bioanalyzer 2100, and measured again with the KAPA Library Quantification kit. Every immunoSEQ 96-well plate was sequenced on a dedicated single-read 150-cycle Illumina NextSeq 550 flow cell. For the original study's pipeline: The immunoSEQ output contained only junctional sequences without quality scores, so filtering could not match that applied to full-length reads. Sequences were annotated with PyIR, a Python wrapper for IgBLAST v1.9, and V/J genes and CDR3 were assigned using IMGT germline references. Reads were removed for weak V/J assignments (E-value above 1e-6), missing CDR3, stop codons, out-of-frame junctions, or ambiguous translated residues. V3J clonotypes were defined by identical inferred V gene, J gene, and CDR3 amino acid sequence. The percentage overlap between two repertoires was calculated by dividing the number of shared unique clonotypes by the size of the smaller repertoire. Three approaches were used to assess repertoire richness: RTK rarefaction, the Chao1 estimator, and Recon v2.1 estimates of unobserved clonotypes. OLGA was used to compute generation probabilities for all TCRbeta clonotypes that the gDNA method yielded from several donors. Entries here come from immuneACCESS through TCRdb and include only in-frame sequences with V and J called. Some clones fail to appear in such tables; in the studies checked, an unresolved V gene covers under half of the shortfall, and the cause of the remainder is unknown. V, J and clone size were drawn from that table, and D and trimming were deduced from the DNA. Present in this sample are 2 million to 2.5 million clones, roughly 96% of which were seen just once. The leading ten clones occupy 0.1% to 0.15% of the sample.

Overall results and qualifications from the work: About 4.5% of naive CD4, 3.5% of naive CD8, approximately 2% of memory CD4, and around 0.4% of memory CD8 clonotypes were shared across four donors. Larger estimated clonotype richness was generally found for naive subsets than for memory subsets. Even with the large sequencing depth, rarefaction of the sorted-subset datasets indicated that sequencing was incomplete. Pairwise subsampling indicated that sequencing depth was expected to affect the degree of clonotype sharing among donors. Only blood was sampled, and tissue TCR repertoires likely differ from those in blood. Compared with non-shared clonotypes, the clonotypes found in all four sorted-subset donors had higher generation probabilities. The genetic and exposure-history diversity represented was limited by the small number of donors.

Sequenced material: naive CD4+ T cells sorted from blood. The meaning of the sample's cell subset or site label: CD45RA+ positively selected. The source of this sequence is a man aged 18 to 30 in good health. Recombination joined TRBV10-3 with TRBJ2-1, with no confident D gene call. CDR3 region: CAIGTYNEQFF. Read as DNA, the sequence is TGTGCCATCGGAACCTACAATGAGCAGTTCTTC.